The T cell receptor (beta chain) under discussion was sequenced for a study of cytotoxic CD8 clonotypes in ibrutinib-treated CLL. Data came from immunoSEQ multiplex PCR; TCRdb stores just in-frame clones and leaves some out. The sample has about 270,000 clones, more than 70% seen once; the top ten hold about 5.3%. This clone appeared a few times. V dropped 0 bases and J dropped 10 bases, with 10 bases sitting between them. The germline V gene has CDR1 SGDLS and CDR2 YYNGEE. CDR3 length: 13 amino acids. The V call is TRBV9, the J call TRBJ2-2; D is unclear. This clonotype was sampled from a human donor with chronic lymphocytic leukemia. The sample was PBMCs, taken at disease progression, from a patient treated with ibrutinib. This chain's CDR3 is CASSVDIPEELFF. CDR3 DNA: TGTGCCAGCAGCGTAGATATCCCCGAGGAGCTGTTTTTT.